This TCR beta chain was obtained from a study of blood T cells in healthy people across ages. This CDR3 has 13 residues. Germline CDR1 and CDR2: SGHAT and FQDESV (reference sequence). Donors were systemically healthy Caucasian individuals from Russia aged about 6 to 90 years. Details on this clonotype: One junction end disagrees with the germline gene, perhaps due to a read error.

It was with a sample-barcoded 5' primer and a J-beta primer mix that a second PCR of roughly 7 to 12 cycles was run. TCRdb used MiXCR to reprocess the 5' RACE reads, holding one entry per CDR3 protein. The data show under 800,000 distinct CDR3 sequences, roughly two fifths seen once. The gene calls are TRBV11-1 and TRBJ2-5; no reliable D call. The specimen sequenced was blood. The sequence was collected from a woman aged 55-70 years in good health. CDR3 bases: TGTGCCAACAGCTCAGTGGGGCAAGAGACCCAGTACTTC. The encoded protein is CANSSVGQETQYF.